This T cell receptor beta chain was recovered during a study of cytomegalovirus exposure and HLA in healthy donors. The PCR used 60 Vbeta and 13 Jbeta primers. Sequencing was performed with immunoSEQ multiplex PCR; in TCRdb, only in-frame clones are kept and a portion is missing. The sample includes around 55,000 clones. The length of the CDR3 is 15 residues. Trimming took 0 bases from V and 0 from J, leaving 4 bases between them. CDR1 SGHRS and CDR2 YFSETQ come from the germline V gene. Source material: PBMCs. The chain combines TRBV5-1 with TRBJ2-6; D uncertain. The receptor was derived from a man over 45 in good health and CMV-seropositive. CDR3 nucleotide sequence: TGCGCCAGCAGCTTGGACAACTCTGGGGCCAACGTCCTGACTTTC. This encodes CASSLDNSGANVLTF.